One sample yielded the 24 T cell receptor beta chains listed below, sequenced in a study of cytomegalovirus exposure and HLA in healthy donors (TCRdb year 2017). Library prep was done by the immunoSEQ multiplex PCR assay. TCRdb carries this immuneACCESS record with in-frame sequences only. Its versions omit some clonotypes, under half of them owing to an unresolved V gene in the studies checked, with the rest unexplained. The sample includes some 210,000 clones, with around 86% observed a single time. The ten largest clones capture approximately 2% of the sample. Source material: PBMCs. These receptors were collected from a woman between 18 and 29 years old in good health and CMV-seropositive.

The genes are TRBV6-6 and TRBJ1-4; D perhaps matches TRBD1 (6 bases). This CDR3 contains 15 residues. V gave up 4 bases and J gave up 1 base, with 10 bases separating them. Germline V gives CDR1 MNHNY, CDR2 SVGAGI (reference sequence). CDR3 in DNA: TGTGCCAGCAGTTCTTCCAGGGGAACTAATGAAAAACTGTTTTTT. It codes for CASSSSRGTNEKLFF.

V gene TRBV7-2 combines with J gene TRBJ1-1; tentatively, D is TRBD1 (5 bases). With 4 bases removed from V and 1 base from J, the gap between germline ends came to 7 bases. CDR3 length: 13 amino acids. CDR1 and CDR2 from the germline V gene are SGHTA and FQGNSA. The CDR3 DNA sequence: TGTGCCAGCAGCTGGAGGGGGAACACTGAAGCTTTCTTT. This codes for CASSWRGNTEAFF.

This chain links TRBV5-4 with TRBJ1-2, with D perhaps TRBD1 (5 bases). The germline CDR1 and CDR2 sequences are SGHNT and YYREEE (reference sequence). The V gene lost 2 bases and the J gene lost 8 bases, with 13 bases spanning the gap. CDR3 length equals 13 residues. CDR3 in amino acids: CASSFSRDLGYTF. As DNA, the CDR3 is TGTGCCAGCAGCTTTTCCCGGGACTTGGGCTACACCTTC.

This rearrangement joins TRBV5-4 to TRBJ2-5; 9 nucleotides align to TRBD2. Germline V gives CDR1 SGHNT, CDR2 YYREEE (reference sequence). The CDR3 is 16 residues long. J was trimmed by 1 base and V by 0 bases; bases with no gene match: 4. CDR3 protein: CASSLAGAGGQETQYF. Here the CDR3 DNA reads TGTGCCAGCAGCTTGGCTGGAGCGGGAGGCCAAGAGACCCAGTACTTC.

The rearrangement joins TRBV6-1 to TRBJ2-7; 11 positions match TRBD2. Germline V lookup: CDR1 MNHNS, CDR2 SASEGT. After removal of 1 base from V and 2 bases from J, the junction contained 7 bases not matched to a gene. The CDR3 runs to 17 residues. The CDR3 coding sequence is TGTGCCAGCAGTGAAGGGAAGGGTAGCGGGAGGGCCTACGAGCAGTACTTC. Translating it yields CASSEGKGSGRAYEQYF.

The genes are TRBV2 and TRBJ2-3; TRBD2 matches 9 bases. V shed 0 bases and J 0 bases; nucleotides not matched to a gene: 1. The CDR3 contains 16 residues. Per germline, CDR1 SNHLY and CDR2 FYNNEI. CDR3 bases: TGTGCCAGCAGTGAAGCGGGGACTAGCAGCACAGATACGCAGTATTTT. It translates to CASSEAGTSSTDTQYF.

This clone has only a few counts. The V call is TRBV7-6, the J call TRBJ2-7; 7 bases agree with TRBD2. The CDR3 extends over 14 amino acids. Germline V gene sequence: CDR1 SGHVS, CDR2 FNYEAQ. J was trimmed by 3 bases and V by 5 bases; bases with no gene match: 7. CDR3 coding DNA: TGTGCCAGCAGCGGTATAGCGGGCCTCTACGAGCAGTACTTC. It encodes CASSGIAGLYEQYF. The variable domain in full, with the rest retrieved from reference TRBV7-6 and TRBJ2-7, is GAGVSQSPRYKVTKRGQDVALRCDPISGHVSLYWYRQALGQGPEFLTYFNYEAQQDKSGLPNDRFSAERPEGSISTLTIQRTEQRDSAMYRCASSGIAGLYEQYFGPGTRLTVT.

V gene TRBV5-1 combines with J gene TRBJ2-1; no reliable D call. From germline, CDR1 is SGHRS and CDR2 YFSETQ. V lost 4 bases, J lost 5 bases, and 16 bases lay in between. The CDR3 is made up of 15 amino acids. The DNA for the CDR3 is TGCGCCAGCAGCCCAATGTTTGGCGGTCACAATGAGCAGTTCTTC. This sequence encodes CASSPMFGGHNEQFF. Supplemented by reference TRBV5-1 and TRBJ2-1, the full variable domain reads KAGVTQTPRYLIKTRGQQVTLSCSPISGHRSVSWYQQTPGQGLQFLFEYFSETQRNKGNFPGRFSGRQFSNSRSEMNVSTLELGDSALYLCASSPMFGGHNEQFFGPGTRLTVL.

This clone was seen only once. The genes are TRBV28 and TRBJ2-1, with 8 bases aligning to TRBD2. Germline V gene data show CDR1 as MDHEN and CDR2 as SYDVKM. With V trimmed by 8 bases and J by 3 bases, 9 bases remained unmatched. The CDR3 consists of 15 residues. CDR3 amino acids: CASPPLAGVYNEQFF. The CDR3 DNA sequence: TGTGCCAGCCCACCCCTAGCGGGTGTCTACAATGAGCAGTTCTTC.

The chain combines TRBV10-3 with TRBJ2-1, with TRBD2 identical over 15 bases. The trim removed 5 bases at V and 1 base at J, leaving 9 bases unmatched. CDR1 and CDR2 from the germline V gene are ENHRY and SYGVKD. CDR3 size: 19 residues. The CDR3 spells CAISTLRTSGRVSYNEQFF. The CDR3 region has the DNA TGTGCCATCAGTACCTTGCGGACTAGCGGGAGGGTATCCTACAATGAGCAGTTCTTC.

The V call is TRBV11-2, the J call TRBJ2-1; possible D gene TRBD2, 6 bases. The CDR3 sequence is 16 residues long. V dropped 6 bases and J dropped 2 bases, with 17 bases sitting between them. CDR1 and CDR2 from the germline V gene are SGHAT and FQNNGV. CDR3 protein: CASSRFRDWTYNEQFF. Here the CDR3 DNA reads TGTGCCAGCAGTCGTTTCCGGGACTGGACCTACAATGAGCAGTTCTTC.

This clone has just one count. The chain's CDR3 is CAYSGQGPPQEKLFF. CDR3 nucleotide sequence: TGTGCCTACTCGGGACAGGGGCCACCTCAGGAAAAACTGTTTTTT. The rearrangement links TRBV30 to TRBJ1-4; 10 bases line up with TRBD1. There are 15 residues in the CDR3. Trimming removed 7 bases from V and 8 bases from J; junction bases left unmatched: 13. Germline CDR1 is GTSNPN and CDR2 is SVGIG (reference sequence).

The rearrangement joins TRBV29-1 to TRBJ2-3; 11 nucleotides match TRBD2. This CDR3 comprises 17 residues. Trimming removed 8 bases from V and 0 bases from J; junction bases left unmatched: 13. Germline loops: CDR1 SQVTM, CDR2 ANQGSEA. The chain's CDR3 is CSSHRGTSGPSTDTQYF. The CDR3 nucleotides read TGCAGCTCACATAGGGGGACTAGCGGACCTAGCACAGATACGCAGTATTTT.

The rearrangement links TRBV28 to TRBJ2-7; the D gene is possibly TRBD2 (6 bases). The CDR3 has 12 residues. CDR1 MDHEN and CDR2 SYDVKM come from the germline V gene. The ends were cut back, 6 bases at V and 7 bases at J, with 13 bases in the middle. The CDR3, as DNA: TGTGCCAGCAGCGTGGAGGGGATGGAGCAGTACTTC. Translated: CASSVEGMEQYF. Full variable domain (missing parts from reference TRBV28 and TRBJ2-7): DVKVTQSSRYLVKRTGEKVFLECVQDMDHENMFWYRQDPGLGLRLIYFSYDVKMKEKGDIPEGYSVSREKKERFSLILESASTNQTSMYLCASSVEGMEQYFGPGTRLTVT.

The CDR3 protein is CAWSGTGVRETQYF. CDR3 sequence (DNA): TGTGCCTGGAGTGGGACAGGGGTGCGGGAGACCCAGTACTTC. The V call is TRBV30, the J call TRBJ2-5, with TRBD1 matching over 9 bases. This CDR3 has 14 residues. The junction had 5 bases not matched to a gene; V was cut back by 1 base and J by 5 bases. CDR1 and CDR2 from the germline V gene are GTSNPN and SVGIG (reference sequence).

The CDR3 sequence: CASSLGSYYEQYF. The CDR3 bases are TGTGCCAGCAGTTTGGGCAGCTACTACGAGCAGTACTTC. This rearrangement joins TRBV27 to TRBJ2-7; the D is unclear. This CDR3 is built from 13 residues. Germline assignment: CDR1 MNHEY and CDR2 SMNVEV (reference sequence). Trimming left V 3 bases short and J 3 bases short, with 9 bases between.

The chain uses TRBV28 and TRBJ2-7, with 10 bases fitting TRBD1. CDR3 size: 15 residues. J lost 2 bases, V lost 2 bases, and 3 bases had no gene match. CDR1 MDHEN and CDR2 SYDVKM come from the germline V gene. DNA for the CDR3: TGTGCCAGCAGTTTAACCGGGACAGGGGCCTACGAGCAGTACTTC. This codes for CASSLTGTGAYEQYF. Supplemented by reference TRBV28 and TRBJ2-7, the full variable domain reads DVKVTQSSRYLVKRTGEKVFLECVQDMDHENMFWYRQDPGLGLRLIYFSYDVKMKEKGDIPEGYSVSREKKERFSLILESASTNQTSMYLCASSLTGTGAYEQYFGPGTRLTVT.

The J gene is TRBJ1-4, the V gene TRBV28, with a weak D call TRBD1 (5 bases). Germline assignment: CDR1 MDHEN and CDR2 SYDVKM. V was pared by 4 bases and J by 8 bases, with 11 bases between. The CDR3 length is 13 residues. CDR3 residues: CASSWGVGEKLFF. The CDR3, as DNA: TGTGCCAGCAGTTGGGGGGTAGGAGAAAAACTGTTTTTT. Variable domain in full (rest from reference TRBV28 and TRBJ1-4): DVKVTQSSRYLVKRTGEKVFLECVQDMDHENMFWYRQDPGLGLRLIYFSYDVKMKEKGDIPEGYSVSREKKERFSLILESASTNQTSMYLCASSWGVGEKLFFGSGTQLSVL.

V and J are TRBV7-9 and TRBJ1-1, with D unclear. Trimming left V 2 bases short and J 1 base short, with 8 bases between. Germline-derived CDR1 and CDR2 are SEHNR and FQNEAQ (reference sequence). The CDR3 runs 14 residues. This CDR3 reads CASSLLNRNTEAFF. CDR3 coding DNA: TGTGCCAGCAGCTTATTGAATAGGAACACTGAAGCTTTCTTT.

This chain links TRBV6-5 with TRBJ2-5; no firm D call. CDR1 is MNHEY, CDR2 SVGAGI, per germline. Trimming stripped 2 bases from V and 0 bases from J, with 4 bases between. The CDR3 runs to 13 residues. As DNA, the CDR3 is TGTGCCAGCAGTTACCAGGACCAAGAGACCCAGTACTTC. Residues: CASSYQDQETQYF.

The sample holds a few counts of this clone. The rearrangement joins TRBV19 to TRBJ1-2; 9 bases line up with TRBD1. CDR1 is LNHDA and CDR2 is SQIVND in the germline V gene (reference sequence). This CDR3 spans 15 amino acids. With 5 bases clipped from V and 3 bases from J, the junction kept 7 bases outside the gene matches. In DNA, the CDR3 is TGTGCCAGTAGTGGACCTCGACAGGGGGACTATGGCTACACCTTC. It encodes CASSGPRQGDYGYTF.

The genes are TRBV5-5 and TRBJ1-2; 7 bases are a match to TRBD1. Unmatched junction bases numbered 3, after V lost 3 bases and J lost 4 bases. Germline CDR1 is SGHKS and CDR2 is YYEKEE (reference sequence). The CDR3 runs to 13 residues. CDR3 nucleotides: TGTGCCAGCAGCTGGACAGGAACCTATGGCTACACCTTC. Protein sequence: CASSWTGTYGYTF.

The DNA of the CDR3 is TGTGCCAGCAGGGACAGGGGATTAAAGTACTTC. Translation: CASRDRGLKYF. The chain combines TRBV6-1 with TRBJ2-7, with 9 positions matching TRBD1. CDR3 length: 11 residues. The V gene's germline CDR1 is MNHNS and CDR2 SASEGT. V was pared by 6 bases and J by 11 bases, with 5 bases of the junction left unmatched.

In nucleotides, the CDR3 is TGTGCCAGCAGTTTAAGGTACCCAGGCCCTAGCACAGATACGCAGTATTTT. Amino acid sequence: CASSLRYPGPSTDTQYF. The rearrangement uses TRBV27 and TRBJ2-3; D is unresolved. Germline V lookup: CDR1 MNHEY, CDR2 SMNVEV (reference sequence). Trimming stripped 2 bases from V and 0 bases from J, with 15 bases between. There are 17 residues in the CDR3.